Below, 26 T cell receptor beta chains from the same sample are listed, as sequenced in a study of PD-L1 blockade in urothelial cancer. The method was immunoSEQ multiplex PCR; TCRdb's version includes in-frame clones alone and lacks a portion of them. Of 40,000 to 55,000 clones listed, 75% to 90% are singletons. This material consisted of PBMCs, taken around atezolizumab (anti-PD-L1) treatment. Source of these receptors: a man aged 40-55 years with urothelial cancer.

This chain connects TRBV10-3 to TRBJ1-4; 7 bases map to TRBD1. In germline, CDR1 is ENHRY, CDR2 SYGVKD. Germline trimming cut 2 bases from V and 8 bases from J; bases unmatched to any gene: 8. The CDR3 is made up of 15 amino acids. As DNA, the CDR3 is TGTGCCATCAGTGAGGGAGCCGGACAGGTCGAAAAACTGTTTTTT. Translated: CAISEGAGQVEKLFF.

V usage is TRBV18 and J usage is TRBJ2-5, with D possibly TRBD2 on 5 matching bases. This CDR3 is built from 14 residues. V was shortened by 6 bases and J by 2 bases, with 13 bases between the two germline ends. Per germline, CDR1 KGHSH and CDR2 LQKENI. This CDR3 is CASSRSGTQETQYF. The CDR3 DNA is TGTGCCAGCTCCCGGAGCGGCACTCAAGAGACCCAGTACTTC.

The rearrangement uses TRBV6-5 and TRBJ1-1; D remains ambiguous. The CDR3 has 14 amino acids. Germline CDR1 and CDR2: MNHEY and SVGAGI. V shed 0 bases and J shed 4 bases, with 9 bases lying between them. In nucleotides, the CDR3 is TGTGCCAGCAGTTACTCCGGACTGGGCACTGAAGCTTTCTTT. Translating it yields CASSYSGLGTEAFF.

This clone was detected only once. V is TRBV7-2 and J is TRBJ1-1; D ambiguous. The CDR3 sequence is 16 residues long. V was pared by 0 bases and J by 0 bases, with 11 bases between. The germline CDR1 and CDR2 sequences are SGHTA and FQGNSA. CDR3 sequence reads: CASSLAAGLLNTEAFF. CDR3 sequence (DNA): TGTGCCAGCAGCTTAGCCGCAGGATTACTGAACACTGAAGCTTTCTTT. The full variable domain, rest sourced from reference TRBV7-2 and TRBJ1-1, is GAGVSQSPSNKVTEKGKDVELRCDPISGHTALYWYRQSLGQGLEFLIYFQGNSAPDKSGLPSDRFSAERTGGSVSTLTIQRTQQEDSAVYLCASSLAAGLLNTEAFFGQGTRLTVV.

V usage is TRBV30 and J usage is TRBJ2-7; 8 bases align to TRBD2. The CDR3 runs to 14 residues. Germline V gives CDR1 GTSNPN, CDR2 SVGIG (reference sequence). The junction had 4 bases not matched to a gene; V was cut back by 2 bases and J by 1 base. The CDR3, as DNA: TGTGCCTGGAGTCGGGGGGGTGGGTCCTACGAGCAGTACTTC. The encoded protein is CAWSRGGGSYEQYF.

The chain combines TRBV28 with TRBJ2-1; 10 nucleotides match TRBD2. This CDR3 is built from 14 residues. Germline CDR1 MDHEN, CDR2 SYDVKM. V gave up 5 bases and J gave up 9 bases; unmatched junction bases: 7. The CDR3: CASSIAGGSVEQFF. CDR3 DNA: TGTGCCAGCAGTATAGCGGGAGGTTCCGTTGAGCAGTTCTTC.

The rearrangement uses TRBV6-6 and TRBJ1-1; no firm D call. Trimming removed 4 bases from V and 7 bases from J, with 13 bases in between. This CDR3 region has 13 residues. Germline lookup yields CDR1 MNHNY and CDR2 SVGAGI (reference sequence). The CDR3 loop is CASSSLYNVEAFF. For the CDR3, the DNA is TGTGCCAGCAGTTCACTTTATAATGTTGAAGCTTTCTTT.

V gene TRBV7-9 combines with J gene TRBJ1-2; 8 positions match TRBD1. In germline, CDR1 is SEHNR, CDR2 FQNEAQ (reference sequence). The CDR3 consists of 15 residues. The ends lost 1 base at V and 7 bases at J; junction bases unmatched: 8. The CDR3 region is CASSLGRQGKPGYTF. Here the CDR3 DNA reads TGTGCCAGCAGCTTAGGAAGACAGGGGAAGCCTGGCTACACCTTC.

The chain joins TRBV7-9 to TRBJ2-1, with D perhaps TRBD2 (5 bases). The CDR3 totals 14 residues. The germline CDR1 and CDR2 sequences are SEHNR and FQNEAQ (reference sequence). With 6 bases removed from V and 0 bases from J, the gap between germline ends came to 9 bases. CDR3 DNA sequence: TGTGCCAGCAGTCGAGCGGACTCCTACAATGAGCAGTTCTTC. It codes for CASSRADSYNEQFF. The full variable domain, with the rest looked up from reference TRBV7-9 and TRBJ2-1, is DTGVSQNPRHKITKRGQNVTFRCDPISEHNRLYWYRQTLGQGPEFLTYFQNEAQLEKSRLLSDRFSAERPKGSFSTLEIQRTEQGDSAMYLCASSRADSYNEQFFGPGTRLTVL.

The chain is built from TRBV28 and TRBJ1-2, with D perhaps matching TRBD1 (6 bases). The CDR3 totals 13 residues. Trimming removed 6 bases at V and 2 bases at J, with 10 bases between. Germline lookup yields CDR1 MDHEN and CDR2 SYDVKM. The CDR3 bases are TGTGCCAGCAGGAAGACAGGAAACTATGGCTACACCTTC. Translation gives CASRKTGNYGYTF.

This clone appeared a single time. The rearrangement uses TRBV19 and TRBJ2-7; TRBD2 aligns across 9 bases. CDR1 and CDR2 (germline): LNHDA, SQIVND (reference sequence). CDR3 size: 15 residues. The ends lost 4 bases at V and 4 bases at J; junction bases unmatched: 8. The CDR3 nucleotides read TGTGCCAGTAGTAGCGGGAGGGCCGGGGGGTACGAGCAGTACTTC. This translates into CASSSGRAGGYEQYF.

This rearrangement joins TRBV5-4 to TRBJ2-5; D gene ambiguous. Per the germline V gene, CDR1 is SGHNT and CDR2 is YYREEE (reference sequence). V lost 0 bases and J 2 bases, leaving 11 bases between the germline ends. This CDR3 has 15 amino acids. CDR3 sequence reads: CASSLVLPGQETQYF. The CDR3 DNA is TGTGCCAGCAGCTTGGTACTCCCAGGTCAAGAGACCCAGTACTTC.

This chain links TRBV28 with TRBJ2-7; 8 nucleotides line up with TRBD2. Trimming took 4 bases from V and 3 from J; bases not matched to a gene: 17. Germline V gene data show CDR1 as MDHEN and CDR2 as SYDVKM. The CDR3 has 18 amino acids. The CDR3, as DNA: TGTGCCAGCAGTTCAAGACGTAGGTATAGCGGGGTCCGCTACGAGCAGTACTTC. Its protein is CASSSRRRYSGVRYEQYF.

This chain uses TRBV6-4 with TRBJ2-2; perhaps TRBD2 as D (5 bases). The CDR3 has 15 amino acids. Germline lookup yields CDR1 MRHNA and CDR2 SNTAGT. Trimming took 7 bases from V and 4 from J, leaving 16 bases between them. The CDR3 here is CASTPDPAGTGELFF. For the CDR3, the DNA is TGTGCCAGCACCCCCGACCCTGCGGGCACCGGGGAGCTGTTTTTT.

V is TRBV29-1 and J is TRBJ2-1; the D is unclear. The V end lost 4 bases, the J end lost 6 bases, and 13 bases lay between the germline ends. The CDR3 consists of 13 residues. Germline loops: CDR1 SQVTM, CDR2 ANQGSEA. CDR3: CSVGTPLVNEQFF. Written as DNA, the CDR3 is TGCAGCGTTGGAACCCCCCTAGTCAATGAGCAGTTCTTC.

This chain connects TRBV15 to TRBJ2-7; 8 nucleotides match TRBD2. CDR3 size: 16 residues. Germline V gene data show CDR1 as LNHNV and CDR2 as YYDKDF (reference sequence). V was clipped by 2 bases and J by 4 bases; unmatched bases: 10. The CDR3 reads CATSRRPGLENYEQYF. The DNA for the CDR3 is TGTGCCACCAGCAGAAGACCGGGACTAGAGAATTACGAGCAGTACTTC. The full variable domain, completed using reference TRBV15 and TRBJ2-7, is DAMVIQNPRYQVTQFGKPVTLSCSQTLNHNVMYWYQQKSSQAPKLLFHYYDKDFNNEADTPDNFQSRRPNTSFCFLDIRSPGLGDTAMYLCATSRRPGLENYEQYFGPGTRLTVT.

CDR3 protein: CASSLTVSGNTIYF. The DNA of the CDR3 is TGTGCCAGCAGCTTGACAGTCTCTGGAAACACCATATATTTT. The rearrangement links TRBV5-4 to TRBJ1-3; D ambiguous. Trimming left V 1 base short and J 0 bases short, with 5 bases between. The CDR3 contains 14 residues. Germline CDR1 SGHNT, CDR2 YYREEE (reference sequence). Complete variable domain (other parts from reference TRBV5-4 and TRBJ1-3): ETGVTQSPTHLIKTRGQQVTLRCSSQSGHNTVSWYQQALGQGPQFIFQYYREEENGRGNFPPRFSGLQFPNYSSELNVNALELDDSALYLCASSLTVSGNTIYFGEGSWLTVV.

In nucleotides, the CDR3 is TGTGCCAGCAGTTCCGGGACAGGGGACGTCCTGACTTTC. Translation gives CASSSGTGDVLTF. V and J are TRBV9 and TRBJ2-6, with TRBD1 matching 10 bases. The CDR3 runs to 13 residues. The V segment lost 5 bases and the J segment 11 bases; nucleotides outside the gene matches: 4. Germline V gene data show CDR1 as SGDLS and CDR2 as YYNGEE.

V gene TRBV7-2 combines with J gene TRBJ2-1, with 7 positions matching TRBD2. V trimming: 5 bases; J trimming: 2 bases; junction bases outside the gene matches: 6. Per the germline V gene, CDR1 is SGHTA and CDR2 is FQGNSA. The CDR3 loop spans 15 amino acids. The CDR3 protein is CASSKGLPTYNEQFF. The CDR3 DNA sequence: TGTGCCAGCAGCAAGGGACTACCCACCTACAATGAGCAGTTCTTC.

The V gene is TRBV6-1, the J gene TRBJ2-1; TRBD2 might be the D (6 bases). Deletions cut 4 bases from V and 7 bases from J, with 20 bases between. Germline V gene sequence: CDR1 MNHNS, CDR2 SASEGT. The CDR3 totals 16 residues. In nucleotides, the CDR3 is TGTGCCAGCAGTGGCTCAGGGCCAACGGGGGATAATGAGCAGTTCTTC. Translation: CASSGSGPTGDNEQFF.

This clone was observed a few times. V and J are TRBV29-1 and TRBJ1-1, with 7 bases matching TRBD1. Unmatched junction bases numbered 4, after V lost 8 bases and J lost 7 bases. Germline loops: CDR1 SQVTM, CDR2 ANQGSEA. The CDR3 contains 10 residues. CDR3 nucleotides: TGCAGCACGAGACAGGGTGAAGCTTTCTTT. Translation gives CSTRQGEAFF.

This chain links TRBV19 with TRBJ1-1, with D possibly matching TRBD1 (6 bases). The length of the CDR3 is 15 residues. Germline loops: CDR1 LNHDA, CDR2 SQIVND (reference sequence). V lost 3 bases and J lost 1, with 12 bases in between. The CDR3 region has the DNA TGTGCCAGTAGTATTGCCCGGACAGCGAACACTGAAGCTTTCTTT. Its translation is CASSIARTANTEAFF. The whole variable domain, remainder taken from reference TRBV19 and TRBJ1-1, is DGGITQSPKYLFRKEGQNVTLSCEQNLNHDAMYWYRQDPGQGLRLIYYSQIVNDFQKGDIAEGYSVSREKKESFPLTVTSAQKNPTAFYLCASSIARTANTEAFFGQGTRLTVV.

The CDR3 region has the DNA TGTGCCAGCAGGTCGACAGGGAGCACAGATACGCAGTATTTT. It is translated as CASRSTGSTDTQYF. This sequence joins TRBV28 and TRBJ2-3; 7 nucleotides align to TRBD1. Germline CDR1 reads MDHEN; CDR2 reads SYDVKM. This CDR3 region has 14 residues. After removal of 6 bases from V and 0 bases from J, the junction contained 3 bases not matched to a gene.

This clone was counted a single time. V usage is TRBV29-1 and J usage is TRBJ1-4; TRBD1 aligns across 9 bases. In germline, CDR1 is SQVTM, CDR2 ANQGSEA. Trimming cost V 4 bases and J 4 bases; bases outside gene matches: 7. The CDR3 is 15 amino acids. In DNA, the CDR3 is TGCAGCGTTGTCTTTCGGACAGGGGTTAATGAAAAACTGTTTTTT. Protein: CSVVFRTGVNEKLFF.

The chain employs TRBV7-8 and TRBJ1-1; tentative D call: TRBD1 (6 bases). This CDR3 spans 15 amino acids. In germline, CDR1 is SGHVS, CDR2 FQNEAQ. Trimming removed 2 bases from V and 1 base from J, with 11 bases in between. In DNA, the CDR3 is TGTGCCAGCAGCTTACCAGGACAGAGGAACACTGAAGCTTTCTTT. Amino acid sequence: CASSLPGQRNTEAFF.

The chain uses TRBV2 and TRBJ1-5, with a tentative D call TRBD1 (5 bases). Trimming stripped 4 bases from V and 4 bases from J, with 8 bases between. Germline values: CDR1 SNHLY, CDR2 FYNNEI. This CDR3 is 13 amino acids long. CDR3: CASSGTFNQPQHF. CDR3 nucleotide sequence: TGTGCCAGCAGTGGGACATTTAATCAGCCCCAGCATTTT. Supplemented by reference TRBV2 and TRBJ1-5, the full variable domain reads EPEVTQTPSHQVTQMGQEVILRCVPISNHLYFYWYRQILGQKVEFLVSFYNNEISEKSEIFDDQFSVERPDGSNFTLKIRSTKLEDSAMYFCASSGTFNQPQHFGDGTRLSIL.